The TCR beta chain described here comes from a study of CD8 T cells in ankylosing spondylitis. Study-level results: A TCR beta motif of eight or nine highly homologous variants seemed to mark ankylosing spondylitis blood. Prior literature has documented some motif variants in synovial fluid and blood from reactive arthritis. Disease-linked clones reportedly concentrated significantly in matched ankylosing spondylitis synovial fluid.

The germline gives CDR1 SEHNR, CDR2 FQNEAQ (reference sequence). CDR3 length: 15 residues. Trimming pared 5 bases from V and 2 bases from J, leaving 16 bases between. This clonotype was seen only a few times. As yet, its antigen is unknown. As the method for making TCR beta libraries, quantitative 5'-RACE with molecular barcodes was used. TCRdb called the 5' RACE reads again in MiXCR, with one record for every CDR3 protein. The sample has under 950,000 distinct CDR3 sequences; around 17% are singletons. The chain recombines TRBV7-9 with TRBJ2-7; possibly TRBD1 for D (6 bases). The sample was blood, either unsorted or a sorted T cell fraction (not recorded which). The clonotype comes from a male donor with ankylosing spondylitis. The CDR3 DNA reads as TGTGCCAGCAGCCGGAGGAGGACAGATCCCTACGAGCAGTACTTC. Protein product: CASSRRRTDPYEQYF. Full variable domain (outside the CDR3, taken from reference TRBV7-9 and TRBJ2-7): DTGVSQNPRHKITKRGQNVTFRCDPISEHNRLYWYRQTLGQGPEFLTYFQNEAQLEKSRLLSDRFSAERPKGSFSTLEIQRTEQGDSAMYLCASSRRRTDPYEQYFGPGTRLTVT.